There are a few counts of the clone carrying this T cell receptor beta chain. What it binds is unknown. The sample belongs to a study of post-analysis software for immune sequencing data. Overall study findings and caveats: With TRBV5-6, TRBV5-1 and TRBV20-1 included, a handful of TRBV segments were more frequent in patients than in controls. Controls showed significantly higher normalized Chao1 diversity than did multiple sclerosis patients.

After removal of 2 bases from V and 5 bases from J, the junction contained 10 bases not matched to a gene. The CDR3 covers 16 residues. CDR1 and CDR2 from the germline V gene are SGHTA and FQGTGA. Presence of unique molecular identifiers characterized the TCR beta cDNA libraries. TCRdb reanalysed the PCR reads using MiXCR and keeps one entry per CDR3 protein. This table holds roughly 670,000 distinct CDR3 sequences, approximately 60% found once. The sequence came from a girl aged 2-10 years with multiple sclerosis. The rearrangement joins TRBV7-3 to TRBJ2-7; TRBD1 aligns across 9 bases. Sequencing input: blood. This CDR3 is CASSLLAGQGPNEQYF. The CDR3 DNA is TGTGCCAGCAGCTTATTGGCTGGACAGGGGCCCAACGAGCAGTACTTC.